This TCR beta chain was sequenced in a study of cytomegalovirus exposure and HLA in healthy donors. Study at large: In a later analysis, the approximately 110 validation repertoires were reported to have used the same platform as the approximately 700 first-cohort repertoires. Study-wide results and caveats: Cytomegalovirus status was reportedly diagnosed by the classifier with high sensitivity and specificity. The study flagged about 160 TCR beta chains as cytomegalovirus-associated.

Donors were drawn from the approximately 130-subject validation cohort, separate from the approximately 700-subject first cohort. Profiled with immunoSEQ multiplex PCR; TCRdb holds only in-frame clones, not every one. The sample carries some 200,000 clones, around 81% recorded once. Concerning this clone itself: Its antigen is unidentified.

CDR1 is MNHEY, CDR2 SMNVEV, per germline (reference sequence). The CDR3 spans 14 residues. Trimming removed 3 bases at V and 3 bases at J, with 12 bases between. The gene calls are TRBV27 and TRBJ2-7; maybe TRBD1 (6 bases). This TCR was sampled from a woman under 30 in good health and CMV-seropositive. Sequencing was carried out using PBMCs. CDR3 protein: CASSFAGENYEQYF. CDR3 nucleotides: TGTGCCAGCAGTTTCGCAGGGGAAAACTACGAGCAGTACTTC.